Following are 18 T cell receptor beta chains from one sample sequenced in a study of molecular identifiers for immune sequencing clone quantification. TCRdb reprocessed the PCR reads via MiXCR and lists one record per CDR3 protein. The sample shows 100,000 or so distinct CDR3 sequences, roughly a third of them seen only once. The sample comprised naive CD8+ T cells from blood, with Jurkat cell RNA spiked in. Subset of the sample: FACS-sorted CD8+CD4-CCR7+CD45RA+ naive T cells. Every receptor here comes from a human donor in good health. Some libraries in this study had Jurkat cell RNA spiked in.

The V call is TRBV5-1, the J call TRBJ2-3; TRBD1 is a possible D gene (6 bases). CDR1 is SGHRS and CDR2 is YFSETQ in the germline V gene. The CDR3 length is 13 residues. Trimming removed 1 base from V and 6 bases from J, with 9 bases in between. The CDR3 region is CASSLWQGDTQYF. The CDR3 DNA reads as TGCGCCAGCAGCTTGTGGCAGGGGGATACGCAGTATTTT.

The rearrangement links TRBV20-1 to TRBJ2-7, with unresolved D. The CDR3 totals 12 residues. Germline CDR1 reads DFQATT; CDR2 reads SNEGSKA (reference sequence). Trimming shortened V by 6 bases and J by 3 bases, and 12 bases separated the two germline ends. CDR3 loop: CSATPGGYEQYF. CDR3 nucleotides: TGCAGTGCGACTCCCGGCGGCTACGAGCAGTACTTC.

Concerning this clonotype: At one end, the junction sequence differs from germline, possibly due to a read error. The gene calls are TRBV12-3 or TRBV12-4 and TRBJ2-3; weak D call: TRBD1 (5 bases). The CDR3 loop spans 16 amino acids. In DNA, the CDR3 is TGTGCCAGCAGTTTAGCGCTCGTAGGACGCACAGGTACGCAGTATTTT. Amino acid sequence: CASSLALVGRTGTQYF.

The sample holds a few counts of this clonotype. The chain is built from TRBV7-8 and TRBJ2-5; 9 bases agree with TRBD2. Germline V gene data show CDR1 as SGHVS and CDR2 as FQNEAQ. The CDR3 sequence is 13 residues long. The V segment lost 6 bases and the J segment 3 bases; nucleotides outside the gene matches: 2. This CDR3 reads CASRRLAEETQYF. DNA of the CDR3: TGTGCCAGCAGAAGACTAGCGGAAGAGACCCAGTACTTC.

The sample holds many counts of this clonotype. This chain joins TRBV7-9 and TRBJ2-3; D gene ambiguous. V lost 2 bases, J lost 4 bases, and 4 bases lay in between. Germline V gene data show CDR1 as SEHNR and CDR2 as FQNEAQ (reference sequence). This CDR3 contains 12 residues. This CDR3 reads CASSLSSDTQYF. In DNA, the CDR3 is TGTGCCAGCAGCTTATCTTCAGATACGCAGTATTTT. The whole variable domain, remainder taken from reference TRBV7-9 and TRBJ2-3, is DTGVSQNPRHKITKRGQNVTFRCDPISEHNRLYWYRQTLGQGPEFLTYFQNEAQLEKSRLLSDRFSAERPKGSFSTLEIQRTEQGDSAMYLCASSLSSDTQYFGPGTRLTVL.

This clonotype was detected ten times or more. The V call is TRBV7-3, the J call TRBJ2-3, with 10 bases fitting TRBD1. With 0 bases clipped from V and 3 bases from J, the junction kept 9 bases outside the gene matches. Germline V gene data show CDR1 as SGHTA and CDR2 as FQGTGA. The length of the CDR3 is 18 residues. CDR3 bases: TGTGCCAGCAGCTTAACTCCCCCGACAGGGGGCGTAACAGATACGCAGTATTTT. Protein: CASSLTPPTGGVTDTQYF.

Details on this clonotype: A much bigger clone sits one base away, suggesting this may be a read error. The rearrangement links TRBV13 to TRBJ1-5; D is unclear. The length of the CDR3 is 12 residues. Germline V gene data show CDR1 as PRHDT and CDR2 as FYEKMQ (reference sequence). V was cut by 3 bases and J by 5 bases, with 5 bases left in between. In DNA, the CDR3 is TGTGCCAGCAGCTTTCTCGATCAGCCCCAGCATTTT. This sequence encodes CASSFLDQPQHF. The variable domain in full, with the rest retrieved from reference TRBV13 and TRBJ1-5, is AAGVIQSPRHLIKEKRETATLKCYPIPRHDTVYWYQQGPGQDPQFLISFYEKMQSDKGSIPDRFSAQQFSDYHSELNMSSLELGDSALYFCASSFLDQPQHFGDGTRLSIL.

This clonotype was seen many times. This rearrangement joins TRBV14 to TRBJ2-3; D ambiguous. The germline V gene encodes CDR1 SGHDN and CDR2 FVKESK. The CDR3 sequence is 14 residues long. V dropped 8 bases and J dropped 0 bases, with 12 bases sitting between them. This CDR3 reads CASSRVPSTDTQYF. In nucleotides, the CDR3 is TGTGCCAGCTCCCGGGTTCCCAGCACAGATACGCAGTATTTT.

This chain uses TRBV27 with TRBJ1-1, with 9 nucleotides matching TRBD1. Losses at the gene ends were 0 bases for V and 5 bases for J; bases not matched to a gene: 4. This CDR3 region has 15 residues. CDR1 MNHEY and CDR2 SMNVEV come from the germline V gene (reference sequence). The CDR3 sequence is CASSLSWTGDTEAFF. The CDR3 bases are TGTGCCAGCAGTTTATCTTGGACAGGGGATACTGAAGCTTTCTTT.

J is TRBJ1-4 and V is TRBV12-3 or TRBV12-4; perhaps TRBD1 as D (6 bases). The CDR3 has 16 amino acids. With 6 bases removed from V and 6 bases from J, the gap between germline ends came to 20 bases. CDR3 amino acids: CASRGLSGAEDEKLFF. CDR3 bases: TGTGCCAGCAGGGGTTTGTCAGGGGCCGAGGATGAAAAACTGTTTTTT.

V and J are TRBV19 and TRBJ1-4; D is unresolved. V was trimmed by 3 bases and J by 8 bases, leaving 19 bases between them. CDR1 and CDR2 (germline): LNHDA, SQIVND (reference sequence). The CDR3 contains 16 residues. CDR3 in amino acids: CASSIGLQLPWEKLFF. CDR3 nucleotides: TGTGCCAGTAGTATTGGTCTGCAACTTCCGTGGGAAAAACTGTTTTTT.

As concerns this clonotype: A much larger clone is a single base away; this may be a read error. The chain combines TRBV7-9 with TRBJ2-5, with D tentatively TRBD1 (6 bases). The CDR3 loop spans 17 amino acids. Germline V gives CDR1 SEHNR, CDR2 FQNEAQ (reference sequence). Trimming shortened V by 4 bases and J by 1 base, and 19 bases separated the two germline ends. The CDR3 spells CASSYLLLSDSQETQYF. The CDR3 nucleotides are TGTGCCAGCAGCTACCTACTACTCTCGGACAGCCAAGAGACCCAGTACTTC.

The V call is TRBV10-3, the J call TRBJ2-7; 14 nucleotides line up with TRBD2. The germline V gene encodes CDR1 ENHRY and CDR2 SYGVKD. The junction had 3 bases not matched to a gene; V was cut back by 3 bases and J by 5 bases. The CDR3 is 15 amino acids. CDR3 DNA: TGTGCCATCAGTGATCCGGGACTAGCGGGGGACGAGCAGTACTTC. It encodes CAISDPGLAGDEQYF.

A note on this clonotype: A single base separates this from a much larger clone, so it may be a read error. It is likely a read error, because the conserved phenylalanine at the end of the CDR3 is missing. V usage is TRBV27 and J usage is TRBJ2-1, with D possibly being TRBD1 or TRBD2 (5 bases each). This CDR3 is built from 12 residues. V was pared by 9 bases and J by 3 bases, with 9 bases between. From germline, CDR1 is MNHEY and CDR2 SMNVEV (reference sequence). The chain's CDR3 is CASSGGYNEQFL. The CDR3 bases are TGTGCCAGTTCTGGGGGCTACAATGAGCAGTTCTTA.

This clonotype was observed at least ten times. The chain has TRBV9 and TRBJ1-3; TRBD1 might be the D (5 bases). The V end lost 4 bases, the J end lost 0 bases, and 17 bases lay between the germline ends. Germline values: CDR1 SGDLS, CDR2 YYNGEE. CDR3 length: 17 amino acids. CDR3 residues: CASSYSGTTYSGNTIYF. For the CDR3, the DNA is TGTGCCAGCAGCTATTCCGGGACTACTTACTCTGGAAACACCATATATTTT.

The sample holds many counts of this clonotype. The rearrangement uses TRBV11-2 and TRBJ2-1; 11 positions agree with TRBD2. Germline V lookup: CDR1 SGHAT, CDR2 FQNNGV. This CDR3 is built from 16 residues. The junction had 10 bases not matched to a gene; V was cut back by 4 bases and J by 8 bases. DNA for the CDR3: TGTGCCAGCAGCTCAGTAGCGGGAGGGCCACGGGATGAGCAGTTCTTC. It is translated as CASSSVAGGPRDEQFF.

This clonotype appeared once. Relative to the germline gene, one junction end is altered; a read error may explain this. The chain couples TRBV12-3 or TRBV12-4 to TRBJ1-1; 8 nucleotides align to TRBD1. CDR3 length: 14 amino acids. CDR3 protein: CASSFGAGGTEAIF. The CDR3 DNA reads TGTGCCAGCAGTTTTGGGGCAGGGGGCACTGAAGCTATCTTT.

The J gene is TRBJ1-1, the V gene TRBV7-9, with 10 bases identical to TRBD1. Per the germline V gene, CDR1 is SEHNR and CDR2 is FQNEAQ (reference sequence). With 5 bases clipped from V and 2 bases from J, the junction kept 8 bases outside the gene matches. There are 16 residues in the CDR3. CDR3 sequence: CASSLGDRGVNTEAFF. The CDR3 nucleotides read TGTGCCAGCAGCCTAGGGGACAGGGGAGTAAACACTGAAGCTTTCTTT.